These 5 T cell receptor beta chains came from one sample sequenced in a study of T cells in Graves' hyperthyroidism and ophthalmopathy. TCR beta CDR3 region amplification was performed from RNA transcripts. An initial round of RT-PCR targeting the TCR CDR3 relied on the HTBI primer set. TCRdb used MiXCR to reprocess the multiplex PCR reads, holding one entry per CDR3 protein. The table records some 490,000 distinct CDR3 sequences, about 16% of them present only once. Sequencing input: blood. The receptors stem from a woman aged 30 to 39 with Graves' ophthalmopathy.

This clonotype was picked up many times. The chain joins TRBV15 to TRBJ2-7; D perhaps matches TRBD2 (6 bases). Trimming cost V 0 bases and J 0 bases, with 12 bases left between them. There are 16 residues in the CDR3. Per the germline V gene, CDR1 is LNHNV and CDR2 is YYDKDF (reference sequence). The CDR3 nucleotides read TGTGCCACCAGCAGAGATTTGGAGGGGAGCTCCTACGAGCAGTACTTC. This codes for CATSRDLEGSSYEQYF. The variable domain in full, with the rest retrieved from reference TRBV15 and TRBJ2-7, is DAMVIQNPRYQVTQFGKPVTLSCSQTLNHNVMYWYQQKSSQAPKLLFHYYDKDFNNEADTPDNFQSRRPNTSFCFLDIRSPGLGDTAMYLCATSRDLEGSSYEQYFGPGTRLTVT.

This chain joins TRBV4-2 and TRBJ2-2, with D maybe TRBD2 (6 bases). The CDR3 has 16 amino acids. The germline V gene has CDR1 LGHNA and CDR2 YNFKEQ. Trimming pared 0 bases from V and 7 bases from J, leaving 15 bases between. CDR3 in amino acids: CASSQEGGGQNGELFF. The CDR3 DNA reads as TGTGCCAGCAGCCAAGAGGGCGGAGGGCAAAACGGGGAGCTGTTTTTT.

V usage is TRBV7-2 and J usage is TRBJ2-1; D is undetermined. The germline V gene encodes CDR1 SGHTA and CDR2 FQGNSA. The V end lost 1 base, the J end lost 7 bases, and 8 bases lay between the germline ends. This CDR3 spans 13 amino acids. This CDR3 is CASSLGLGNEQFF. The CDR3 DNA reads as TGTGCCAGCAGCTTAGGTCTTGGTAATGAGCAGTTCTTC.

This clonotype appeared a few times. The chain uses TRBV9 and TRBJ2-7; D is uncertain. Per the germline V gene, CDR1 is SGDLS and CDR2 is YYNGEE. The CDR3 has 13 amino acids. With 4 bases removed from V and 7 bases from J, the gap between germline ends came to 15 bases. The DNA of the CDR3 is TGTGCCAGCAGCCCATCCTTGTATCGTGAGCAGTACTTC. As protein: CASSPSLYREQYF.

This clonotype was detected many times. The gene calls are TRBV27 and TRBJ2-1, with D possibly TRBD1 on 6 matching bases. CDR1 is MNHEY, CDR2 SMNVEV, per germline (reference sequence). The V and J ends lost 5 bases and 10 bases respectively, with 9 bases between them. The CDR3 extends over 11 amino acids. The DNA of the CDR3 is TGTGCCAGCAGTCTAGGGACAGAGCAGTTCTTC. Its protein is CASSLGTEQFF.